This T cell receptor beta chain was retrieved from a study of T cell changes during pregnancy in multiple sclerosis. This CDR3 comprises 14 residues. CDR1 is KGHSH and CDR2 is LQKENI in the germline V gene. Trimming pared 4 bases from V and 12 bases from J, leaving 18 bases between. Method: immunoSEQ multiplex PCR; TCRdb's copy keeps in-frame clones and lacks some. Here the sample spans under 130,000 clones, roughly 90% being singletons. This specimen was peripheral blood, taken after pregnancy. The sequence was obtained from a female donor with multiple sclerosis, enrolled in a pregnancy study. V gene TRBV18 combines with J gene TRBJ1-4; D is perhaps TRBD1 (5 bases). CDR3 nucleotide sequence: TGTGCCAGCTCACTAAGCTCGGGGGTTCGGGAACTGTTTTTT. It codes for CASSLSSGVRELFF.